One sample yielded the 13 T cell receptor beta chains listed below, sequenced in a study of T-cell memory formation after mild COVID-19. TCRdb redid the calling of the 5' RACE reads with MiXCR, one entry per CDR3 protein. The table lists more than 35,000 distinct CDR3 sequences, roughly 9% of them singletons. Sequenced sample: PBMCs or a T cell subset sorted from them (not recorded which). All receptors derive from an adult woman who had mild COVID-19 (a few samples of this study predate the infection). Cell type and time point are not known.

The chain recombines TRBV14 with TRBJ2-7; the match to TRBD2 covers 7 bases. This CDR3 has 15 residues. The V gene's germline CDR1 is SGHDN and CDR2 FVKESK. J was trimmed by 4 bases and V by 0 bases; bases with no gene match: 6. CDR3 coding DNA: TGTGCCAGCAGCCAAGAACTAGCGAGGGCATACGAGCAGTACTTC. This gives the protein CASSQELARAYEQYF.

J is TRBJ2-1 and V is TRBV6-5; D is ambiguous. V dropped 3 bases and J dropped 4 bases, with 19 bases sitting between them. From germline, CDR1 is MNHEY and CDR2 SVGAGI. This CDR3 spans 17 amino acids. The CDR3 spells CASSYKARHSLYNEQFF. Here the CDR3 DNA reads TGTGCCAGCAGTTATAAGGCAAGGCATTCCCTTTACAATGAGCAGTTCTTC.

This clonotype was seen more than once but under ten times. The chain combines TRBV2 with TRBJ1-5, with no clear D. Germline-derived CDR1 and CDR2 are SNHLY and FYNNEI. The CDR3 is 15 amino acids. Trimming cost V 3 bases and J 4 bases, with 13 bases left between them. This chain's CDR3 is CASSEEHGTNQPQHF. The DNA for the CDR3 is TGTGCCAGCAGTGAGGAACATGGAACAAATCAGCCCCAGCATTTT.

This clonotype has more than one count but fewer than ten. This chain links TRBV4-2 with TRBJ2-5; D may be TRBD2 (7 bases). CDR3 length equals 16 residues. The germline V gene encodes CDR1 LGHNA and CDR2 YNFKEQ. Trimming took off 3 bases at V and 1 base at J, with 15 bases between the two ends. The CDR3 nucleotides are TGTGCCAGCAGCCACTCTGGGGGGGCGCCCCAAGAGACCCAGTACTTC. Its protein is CASSHSGGAPQETQYF.

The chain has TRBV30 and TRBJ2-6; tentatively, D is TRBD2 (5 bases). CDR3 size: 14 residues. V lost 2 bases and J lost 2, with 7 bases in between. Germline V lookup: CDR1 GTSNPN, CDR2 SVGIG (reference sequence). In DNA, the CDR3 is TGTGCCTGGAGTTCCGGGGCTGGGGCCAACGTCCTGACTTTC. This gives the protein CAWSSGAGANVLTF.

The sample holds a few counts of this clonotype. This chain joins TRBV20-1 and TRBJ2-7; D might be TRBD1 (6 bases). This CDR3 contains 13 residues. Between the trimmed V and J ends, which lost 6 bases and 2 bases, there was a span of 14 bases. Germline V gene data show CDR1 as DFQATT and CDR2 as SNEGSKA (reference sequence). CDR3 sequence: CSAPGRGTYEQYF. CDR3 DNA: TGCAGTGCACCGGGCAGGGGAACCTACGAGCAGTACTTC.

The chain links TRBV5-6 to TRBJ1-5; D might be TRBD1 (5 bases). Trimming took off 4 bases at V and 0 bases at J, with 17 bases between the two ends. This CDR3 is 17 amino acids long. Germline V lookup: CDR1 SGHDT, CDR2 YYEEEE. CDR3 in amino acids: CASSNGRGLNSNQPQHF. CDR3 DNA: TGTGCCAGCAGCAATGGACGGGGCTTGAATAGCAATCAGCCCCAGCATTTT.

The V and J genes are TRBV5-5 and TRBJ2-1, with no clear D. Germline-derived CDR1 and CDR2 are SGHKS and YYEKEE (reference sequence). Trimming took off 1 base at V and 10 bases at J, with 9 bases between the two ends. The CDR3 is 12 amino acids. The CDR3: CASSLFNREQFF. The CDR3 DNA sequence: TGTGCCAGCAGCTTGTTTAATAGGGAGCAGTTCTTC.

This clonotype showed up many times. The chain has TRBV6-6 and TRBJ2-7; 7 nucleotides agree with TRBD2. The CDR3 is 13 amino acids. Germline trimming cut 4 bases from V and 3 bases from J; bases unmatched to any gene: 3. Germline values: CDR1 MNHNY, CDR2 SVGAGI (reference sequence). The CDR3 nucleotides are TGTGCCAGCAGTTGGGAGGGGAACTACGAGCAGTACTTC. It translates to CASSWEGNYEQYF.

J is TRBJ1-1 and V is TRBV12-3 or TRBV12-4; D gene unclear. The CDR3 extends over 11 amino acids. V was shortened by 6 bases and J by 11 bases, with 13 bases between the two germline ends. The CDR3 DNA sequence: TGTGCCAGCAGCACCTATGGGGAGGCTTTCTTT. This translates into CASSTYGEAFF.

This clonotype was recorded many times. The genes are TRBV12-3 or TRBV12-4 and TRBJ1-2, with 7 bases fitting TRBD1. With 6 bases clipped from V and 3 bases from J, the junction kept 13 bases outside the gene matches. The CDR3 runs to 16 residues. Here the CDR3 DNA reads TGTGCCAGCAGCCCGACGTCGACAGGGAATCACTATGGCTACACCTTC. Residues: CASSPTSTGNHYGYTF.

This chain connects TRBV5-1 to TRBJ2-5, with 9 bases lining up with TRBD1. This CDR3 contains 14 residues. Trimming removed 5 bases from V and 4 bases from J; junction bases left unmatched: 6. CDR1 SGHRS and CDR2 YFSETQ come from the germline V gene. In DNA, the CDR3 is TGCGCCAGCAGGAGTATACAGGGGGCAGAGACCCAGTACTTC. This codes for CASRSIQGAETQYF.

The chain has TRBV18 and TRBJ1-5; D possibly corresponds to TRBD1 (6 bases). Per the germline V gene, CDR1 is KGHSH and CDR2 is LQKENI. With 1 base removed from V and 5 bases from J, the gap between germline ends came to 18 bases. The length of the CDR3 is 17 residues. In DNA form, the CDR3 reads TGTGCCAGCTCACCACGCGGGCCGGGACAACTGTATCAGCCCCAGCATTTT. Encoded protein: CASSPRGPGQLYQPQHF.